Listed below are T cell receptor beta chains from one sample, sequenced in a study of beta chain features in type 1 diabetes. Some clones are missing from TCRdb's copy, which holds only in-frame ones; the method was immunoSEQ multiplex PCR. The sample contains approximately 380,000 clones, more than 13% of which appear only once. The specimen was naive CD4+ T cells from blood. The receptors derive from a woman between 18 and 29 years old in good health. Each CDR3 is given with its conserved first and last residue. A D gene is named only where the DNA matches it firmly. Rows give clone size only sometimes, using once, few, many, or a class for an expanded clone.

v_gene,abundance,d_gene,j_gene,CDR3aa,CDR3nt
TRBV5-6,-,-,TRBJ2-6,CASSSGFSGANVLTF,TGTGCCAGCAGTTCAGGGTTCTCTGGGGCCAACGTCCTGACTTTC
TRBV11-2,few,-,TRBJ2-2,CASSSGVWAGELFF,TGTGCCAGCAGCTCAGGGGTTTGGGCCGGGGAGCTGTTTTTT
TRBV10-3,-,-,TRBJ2-7,CAVAREISYEQYF,TGTGCCGTAGCCAGGGAAATCTCCTACGAGCAGTACTTC
TRBV7-2,-,TRBD1,TRBJ2-7,CASSIGTGGRSYEQYF,TGTGCCAGCAGCATCGGGACAGGAGGGCGATCCTACGAGCAGTACTTC
TRBV2,-,TRBD1,TRBJ2-5,CASRKVFTGAAETQYF,TGTGCCAGCAGAAAGGTTTTTACAGGGGCCGCCGAGACCCAGTACTTC
TRBV5-4,-,TRBD2,TRBJ2-4,CASSLGGGRLAKNIQYF,TGTGCCAGCAGCCTGGGCGGCGGGAGGTTGGCCAAAAACATTCAGTACTTC
TRBV7-2,few,TRBD2,TRBJ2-7,CASSFVGREGEQYF,TGTGCCAGCAGCTTCGTTGGTCGGGAGGGCGAGCAGTACTTC
TRBV18,-,TRBD1,TRBJ1-5,CASSPMDRDGNQPQHF,TGTGCCAGCTCACCGATGGACAGGGATGGCAATCAGCCCCAGCATTTT
TRBV18,-,TRBD2,TRBJ2-1,CASSQGGGRGYNEQFF,TGTGCCAGCTCACAAGGAGGCGGGAGAGGGTACAATGAGCAGTTCTTC
TRBV6-6,-,-,TRBJ2-5,CASSYSRETQYF,TGTGCCAGCAGTTACTCGCGCGAGACCCAGTACTTC
TRBV7-2,few,-,TRBJ2-3,CASSFRTGTDTQYF,TGTGCCAGCAGCTTTCGGACAGGCACAGATACGCAGTATTTT
TRBV5-1,few,TRBD2,TRBJ2-2,CASSRGPGTSGGTGELFF,TGCGCCAGCAGCCGCGGACCCGGGACTAGCGGGGGAACCGGGGAGCTGTTTTTT
TRBV2,few,-,TRBJ1-2,CASTRDIFGYTF,TGTGCCAGCACCCGGGACATCTTCGGCTACACCTTC
TRBV6-1,-,TRBD2,TRBJ2-2,CASSAIAAGGRGELFF,TGTGCCAGCAGTGCCATTGCAGCGGGAGGGCGTGGGGAGCTGTTTTTT
TRBV6-6,few,-,TRBJ2-4,CASSYSTGNIQYF,TGTGCCAGCAGTTACTCGACTGGAAACATTCAGTACTTC
TRBV9,-,-,TRBJ2-3,CASSVGSGTDTQYF,TGTGCCAGCAGCGTCGGGAGTGGGACAGATACGCAGTATTTT
TRBV6-6,-,-,TRBJ2-3,CASSFSGATDTQYF,TGTGCCAGCAGTTTTAGCGGAGCCACAGATACGCAGTATTTT